This TCR beta chain was sequenced in a study of blood T cell repertoires in COVID-19. Germline CDR1 MNHEY, CDR2 SMNVEV (reference sequence). V lost 3 bases and J 5 bases, leaving 3 bases between the germline ends. The CDR3 length is 11 residues. Assay used: immunoSEQ multiplex PCR; TCRdb lists only in-frame clones, some missing. The sample has some 100,000 clones, around 81% seen once; the top ten hold under 11%. This clone was seen just once. This receptor was identified in a human donor in a cohort sampled during active COVID-19. The sequencing input was peripheral blood. The chain has TRBV27 and TRBJ2-3; D call uncertain. CDR3 nucleotides: TGTGCCAGCAGTTTCATAGATACGCAGTATTTT. It encodes CASSFIDTQYF.